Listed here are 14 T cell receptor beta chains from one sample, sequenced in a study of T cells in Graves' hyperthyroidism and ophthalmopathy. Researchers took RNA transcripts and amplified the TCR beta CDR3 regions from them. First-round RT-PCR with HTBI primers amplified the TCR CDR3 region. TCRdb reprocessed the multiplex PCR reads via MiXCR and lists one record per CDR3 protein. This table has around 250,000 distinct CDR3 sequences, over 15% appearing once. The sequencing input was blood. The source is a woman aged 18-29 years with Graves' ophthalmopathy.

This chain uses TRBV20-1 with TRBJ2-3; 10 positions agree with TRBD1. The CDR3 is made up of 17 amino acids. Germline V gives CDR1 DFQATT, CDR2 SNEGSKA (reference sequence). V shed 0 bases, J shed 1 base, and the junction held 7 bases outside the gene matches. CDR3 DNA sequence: TGCAGTGCTAGAGACGGGACAGGGGTGGGGGGCACAGATACGCAGTATTTT. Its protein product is CSARDGTGVGGTDTQYF.

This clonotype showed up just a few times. The CDR3 region is CASSVAAGSDEKLFF. The CDR3 region has the DNA TGTGCCAGCAGCGTAGCTGCCGGGAGTGATGAAAAACTGTTTTTT. The chain carries TRBV9 and TRBJ1-4, with no clear D. V was trimmed by 0 bases and J by 6 bases, leaving 12 bases between them. This CDR3 has 15 amino acids. Germline-derived CDR1 and CDR2 are SGDLS and YYNGEE.

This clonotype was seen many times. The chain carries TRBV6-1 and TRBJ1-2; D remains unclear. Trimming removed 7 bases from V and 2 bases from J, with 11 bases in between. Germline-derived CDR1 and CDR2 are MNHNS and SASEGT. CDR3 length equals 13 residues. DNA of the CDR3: TGTGCCAGCATCCCAGAGTGGAACTATGGCTACACCTTC. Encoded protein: CASIPEWNYGYTF.

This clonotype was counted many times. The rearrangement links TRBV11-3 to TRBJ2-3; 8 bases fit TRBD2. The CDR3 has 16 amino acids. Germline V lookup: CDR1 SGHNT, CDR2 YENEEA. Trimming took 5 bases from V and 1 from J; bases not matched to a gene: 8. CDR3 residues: CASSRTGTRGTDTQYF. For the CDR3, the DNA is TGTGCCAGCAGCCGCACCGGGACTAGGGGCACAGATACGCAGTATTTT.

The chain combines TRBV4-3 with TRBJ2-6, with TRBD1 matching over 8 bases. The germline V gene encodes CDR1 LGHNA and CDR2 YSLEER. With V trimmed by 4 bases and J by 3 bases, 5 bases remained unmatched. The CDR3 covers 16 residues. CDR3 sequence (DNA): TGCGCCAGCAGCCGGACAGGGTTTGGTGGGGCCAACGTCCTGACTTTC. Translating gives CASSRTGFGGANVLTF.

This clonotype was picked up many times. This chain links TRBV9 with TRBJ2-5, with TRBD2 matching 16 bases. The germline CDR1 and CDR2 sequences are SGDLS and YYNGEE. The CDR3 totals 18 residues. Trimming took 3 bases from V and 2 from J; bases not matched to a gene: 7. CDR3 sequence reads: CASSGGGTSGGAQETQYF. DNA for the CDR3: TGTGCCAGCAGCGGTGGTGGGACTAGCGGGGGGGCACAAGAGACCCAGTACTTC.

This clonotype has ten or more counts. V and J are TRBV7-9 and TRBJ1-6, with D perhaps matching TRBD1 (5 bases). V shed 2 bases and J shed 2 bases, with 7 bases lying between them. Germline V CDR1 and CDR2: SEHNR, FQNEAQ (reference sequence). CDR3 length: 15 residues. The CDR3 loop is CASSLKGPYNSPLHF. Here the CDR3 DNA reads TGTGCCAGCAGCTTAAAGGGGCCCTATAATTCACCCCTCCACTTT.

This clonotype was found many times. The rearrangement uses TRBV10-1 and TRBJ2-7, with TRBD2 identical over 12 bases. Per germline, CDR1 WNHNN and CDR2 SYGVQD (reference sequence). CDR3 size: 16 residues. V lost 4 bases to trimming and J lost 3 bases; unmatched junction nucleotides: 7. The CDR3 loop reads CASSGNTSGGSYEQYF. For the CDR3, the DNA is TGCGCCAGCAGTGGAAATACTAGCGGGGGGAGCTACGAGCAGTACTTC.

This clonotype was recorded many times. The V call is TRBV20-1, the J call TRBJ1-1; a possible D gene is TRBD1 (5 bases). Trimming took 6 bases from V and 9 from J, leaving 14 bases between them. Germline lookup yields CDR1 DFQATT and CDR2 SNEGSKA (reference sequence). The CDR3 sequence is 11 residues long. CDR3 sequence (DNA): TGCAGTGCGGGCGGGGGATTCAAAGCTTTCTTT. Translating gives CSAGGGFKAFF.

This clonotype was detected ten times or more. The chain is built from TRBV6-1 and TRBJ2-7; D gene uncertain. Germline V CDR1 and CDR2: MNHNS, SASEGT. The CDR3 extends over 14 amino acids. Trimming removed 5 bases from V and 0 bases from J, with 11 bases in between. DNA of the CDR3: TGTGCCAGCAGTTTTGGACCCTACTCCTACGAGCAGTACTTC. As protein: CASSFGPYSYEQYF.

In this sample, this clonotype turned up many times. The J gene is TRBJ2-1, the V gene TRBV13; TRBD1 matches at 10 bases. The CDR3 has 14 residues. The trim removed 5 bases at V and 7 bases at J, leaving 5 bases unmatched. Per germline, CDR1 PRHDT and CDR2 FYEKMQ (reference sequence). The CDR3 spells CASSLRQGANEQFF. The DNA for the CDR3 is TGTGCCAGCAGCCTAAGACAGGGGGCGAATGAGCAGTTCTTC.

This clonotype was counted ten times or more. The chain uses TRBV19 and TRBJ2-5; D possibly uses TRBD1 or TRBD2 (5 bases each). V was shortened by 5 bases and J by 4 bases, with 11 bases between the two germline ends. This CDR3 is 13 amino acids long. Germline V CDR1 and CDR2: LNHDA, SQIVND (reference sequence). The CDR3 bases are TGTGCCAGTAGTGGGGGACCCCGAGAGACCCAGTACTTC. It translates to CASSGGPRETQYF.

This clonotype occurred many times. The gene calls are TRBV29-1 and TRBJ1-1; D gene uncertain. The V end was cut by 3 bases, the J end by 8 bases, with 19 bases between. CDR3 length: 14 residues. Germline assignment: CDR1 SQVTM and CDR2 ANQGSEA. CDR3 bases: TGCAGCGTTGATTTCGGTCGGCAGGCCAGGGAAGCTTTCTTT. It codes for CSVDFGRQAREAFF.

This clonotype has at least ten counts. CDR3 in DNA: TGTGCCAGCAGCTTGGGTGACAATGAGCAGTTCTTC. Translating gives CASSLGDNEQFF. The V and J genes are TRBV11-2 and TRBJ2-1; D gene unclear. Germline values: CDR1 SGHAT, CDR2 FQNNGV. The V gene lost 3 bases and the J gene lost 5 bases, with 5 bases spanning the gap. This CDR3 contains 12 residues.